Ten or more counts support the clone carrying this TCR beta chain. Its antigen is undetermined. Trimming removed 2 bases from V and 4 bases from J; junction bases left unmatched: 3. Germline V gene lookup returns CDR1 MGHRA and CDR2 YSYEKL. CDR3 length: 14 residues. This entry comes from a study of CD8 T cells in ankylosing spondylitis. Quantitative 5'-RACE was performed with molecular barcodes, and it yielded the TCR beta libraries. TCRdb called the 5' RACE reads again in MiXCR, with one record for every CDR3 protein. The table shows 100,000 to 150,000 distinct CDR3 sequences, with over 9.5% occurring only once. Study findings and constraints: There were earlier reports of some motif variants in reactive arthritis synovial fluid and blood. There was a TCR beta motif, made of 7 or 8 highly homologous variants, that appeared characteristic of ankylosing spondylitis blood.

The origin of this receptor is a female donor with ankylosing spondylitis or in good health (not recorded which). Sequencing input: blood, either unsorted or a sorted T cell fraction (not recorded which). This chain connects TRBV4-1 to TRBJ1-1; 8 bases line up with TRBD1. CDR3 loop: CASSQTGGSTEAFF. The CDR3 nucleotides read TGCGCCAGCAGCCAAACAGGGGGGTCCACTGAAGCTTTCTTT.